The 13 T cell receptor beta chains in this list originate from one sample, sequenced in a study of T cells in localized non-small cell lung cancer. Generated by immunoSEQ multiplex PCR, the TCRdb table keeps only in-frame clones and is missing some. This sample yields more than 45,000 clones, of which around 83% are seen a single time; 2.5% belongs to the top ten. The sample was PBMCs, taken before any cancer treatment. Every receptor here comes from a man aged 35 to 69 with stage II lung adenocarcinoma.

The rearrangement joins TRBV4-1 to TRBJ2-7; TRBD1 or TRBD2 may be the D gene (5 bases each). With 6 bases removed from V and 0 bases from J, the gap between germline ends came to 12 bases. Germline V gene lookup returns CDR1 MGHRA and CDR2 YSYEKL. The CDR3 is 14 residues long. The CDR3 nucleotides are TGCGCCAGCAGGCCCGGGACCCTCTCCTACGAGCAGTACTTC. Protein: CASRPGTLSYEQYF.

This clone is medium-sized (0.01 to 0.1%). The V call is TRBV2, the J call TRBJ1-2; 9 nucleotides line up with TRBD1. The CDR3 has 19 residues. V trimming: 0 bases; J trimming: 1 base; junction bases outside the gene matches: 12. Germline lookup yields CDR1 SNHLY and CDR2 FYNNEI. Written as DNA, the CDR3 is TGTGCCAGCAGTGAAGCAGGGGACAGGGAATGGAGGGGTAACTATGGCTACACCTTC. It translates to CASSEAGDREWRGNYGYTF.

The rearrangement uses TRBV6-5 and TRBJ2-5; 8 bases are a match to TRBD1. CDR3 length equals 15 residues. Germline-derived CDR1 and CDR2 are MNHEY and SVGAGI. The trim removed 5 bases at V and 7 bases at J, leaving 12 bases unmatched. Here the CDR3 reads CASSPRGTGQGTQYF. CDR3 sequence (DNA): TGTGCCAGCAGTCCTAGGGGGACAGGACAGGGGACCCAGTACTTC.

The genes are TRBV18 and TRBJ2-7; the match to TRBD1 covers 7 bases. The CDR3 covers 13 residues. CDR1 is KGHSH and CDR2 is LQKENI in the germline V gene. Trimming removed 6 bases from V and 2 bases from J; junction bases left unmatched: 4. The DNA of the CDR3 is TGTGCCAGCTCGACAGGGTTCCCCTACGAGCAGTACGTC. Encoded protein: CASSTGFPYEQYV.

J is TRBJ1-5 and V is TRBV6-5; D is unresolved. The CDR3 runs 15 residues. CDR1 and CDR2 from the germline V gene are MNHEY and SVGAGI. With 6 bases removed from V and 1 base from J, the gap between germline ends came to 13 bases. CDR3 in DNA: TGTGCCAGCAGACCGACCGGGGAGAGCAATCAGCCCCAGCATTTT. It yields the protein CASRPTGESNQPQHF.

J is TRBJ1-6 and V is TRBV6-1; D remains unclear. Per the germline V gene, CDR1 is MNHNS and CDR2 is SASEGT. The CDR3 extends over 17 amino acids. V lost 0 bases and J lost 4, with 13 bases in between. For the CDR3, the DNA is TGTGCCAGCAGTGAAGCGGGCAGACAAACTTATAATTCACCCCTCCACTTT. Protein: CASSEAGRQTYNSPLHF.

J is TRBJ2-5 and V is TRBV5-6; 8 bases match TRBD1. The CDR3 sequence is 15 residues long. V was clipped by 3 bases and J by 3 bases; unmatched bases: 7. Germline values: CDR1 SGHDT, CDR2 YYEEEE. CDR3 DNA: TGTGCCAGCAGCTGGGGGACAGGAATGGAAGAGACCCAGTACTTC. Translation: CASSWGTGMEETQYF.

The genes are TRBV15 and TRBJ2-2, with D unresolved. Trimming took 0 bases from V and 6 from J, leaving 8 bases between them. The CDR3 consists of 14 residues. Germline assignment: CDR1 LNHNV and CDR2 YYDKDF (reference sequence). The CDR3: CATSRDAESGELFF. The CDR3 nucleotides read TGTGCCACCAGCAGAGATGCGGAGTCCGGGGAGCTGTTTTTT.

The gene calls are TRBV5-5 and TRBJ2-7; D not certain. Germline V lookup: CDR1 SGHKS, CDR2 YYEKEE (reference sequence). This CDR3 comprises 14 residues. Trimming shortened V by 1 base and J by 0 bases, and 8 bases separated the two germline ends. CDR3 bases: TGTGCCAGCAGCTTGTATGGCAACTCCTACGAGCAGTACGTC. It yields the protein CASSLYGNSYEQYV.

The count of this clone is one. The rearrangement uses TRBV27 and TRBJ1-2; D not resolved. Trimming removed 6 bases at V and 0 bases at J, with 17 bases between. This CDR3 is 16 amino acids long. The germline CDR1 and CDR2 sequences are MNHEY and SMNVEV (reference sequence). This chain's CDR3 is CASRDLSRGSNYGYTF. The CDR3 DNA sequence: TGTGCCAGCAGGGACCTTAGCCGAGGGTCTAACTATGGCTACACCTTC.

This clone occurred once. The chain joins TRBV7-6 to TRBJ2-3; D possibly corresponds to TRBD1 (5 bases). The CDR3 is 18 residues long. Germline V gene lookup returns CDR1 SGHVS and CDR2 FNYEAQ. Trimming took off 1 base at V and 0 bases at J, with 17 bases between the two ends. This CDR3 is CASSLGPTVQGSTDTQYF. CDR3 coding DNA: TGTGCCAGCAGCTTAGGACCCACGGTCCAGGGAAGCACAGATACGCAGTATTTT.

This chain joins TRBV4-1 and TRBJ1-3; D not certain. The length of the CDR3 is 15 residues. CDR1 MGHRA and CDR2 YSYEKL come from the germline V gene. The ends were cut back, 0 bases at V and 4 bases at J, with 10 bases in the middle. The CDR3 sequence: CASSQDGLIGNTIYF. The CDR3 DNA sequence: TGCGCCAGCAGCCAAGATGGACTGATCGGAAACACCATATATTTT.

This chain links TRBV10-2 with TRBJ1-3; D call uncertain. The CDR3 totals 15 residues. With 3 bases removed from V and 0 bases from J, the gap between germline ends came to 9 bases. Germline loops: CDR1 WSHSY, CDR2 SAAADI. The CDR3 reads CASSEGGSSGNTIYF. Written as DNA, the CDR3 is TGCGCCAGCAGTGAAGGCGGGAGCTCTGGAAACACCATATATTTT.